Listed here are 32 T cell receptor beta chains from one sample, sequenced in a study of cytomegalovirus exposure and HLA in healthy donors (dated by TCRdb to the late 2010s). Library generation was performed with the immunoSEQ multiplex PCR assay. For the multiplex PCR, a mixture combining 60 forward primers for TCR Vbeta segments and 13 reverse primers for TCR Jbeta segments was used. TCRdb holds this immuneACCESS table with in-frame rearrangements only. Some clones are missing; in checked studies, unresolved V genes explain under half, and the rest has no known cause. A total of about 150,000 clones appear in this sample, over 65% of them only once. Of the sample, 10% to 15% falls within the top ten clones. Sequenced material: PBMCs. These receptors were obtained from a man aged 35 to 55 in good health and CMV-seropositive.

This chain links TRBV9 with TRBJ1-1, with D perhaps matching TRBD1 (5 bases). In germline, CDR1 is SGDLS, CDR2 YYNGEE. The CDR3 has 13 residues. The ends were cut back, 5 bases at V and 4 bases at J, with 12 bases in the middle. CDR3 in DNA: TGTGCCAGCAGTGCAGGGATTTTCACTGAAGCTTTCTTT. It yields the protein CASSAGIFTEAFF.

V gene TRBV5-1 combines with J gene TRBJ2-1, with 10 nucleotides matching TRBD2. The CDR3 length is 15 residues. CDR1 is SGHRS, CDR2 YFSETQ, per germline. J lost 2 bases, V lost 4 bases, and 3 bases had no gene match. The CDR3: CASSKLAGPYNEQFF. CDR3 DNA: TGCGCCAGCAGCAAACTAGCGGGGCCCTACAATGAGCAGTTCTTC.

V usage is TRBV28 and J usage is TRBJ1-1; D is perhaps TRBD1 (5 bases). Germline V gene sequence: CDR1 MDHEN, CDR2 SYDVKM. The CDR3 is 15 residues long. The V end lost 6 bases, the J end lost 1 base, and 15 bases lay between the germline ends. The CDR3 DNA is TGTGCCAGCAGCCTCGGGGGGGGTGGGAACACTGAAGCTTTCTTT. Translation gives CASSLGGGGNTEAFF.

This clone came up once. The chain recombines TRBV29-1 with TRBJ1-1; no firm D call. This CDR3 region has 13 residues. Germline CDR1 reads SQVTM; CDR2 reads ANQGSEA. Deletions cut 5 bases from V and 1 base from J, with 11 bases between. The CDR3 reads CSVSGGWNTEAFF. The DNA of the CDR3 is TGCAGCGTTTCAGGAGGCTGGAACACTGAAGCTTTCTTT.

This chain connects TRBV2 to TRBJ2-1; a possible D gene is TRBD2 (6 bases). The CDR3 has 16 residues. Trimming removed 6 bases at V and 7 bases at J, with 22 bases between. The V gene's germline CDR1 is SNHLY and CDR2 FYNNEI. The CDR3 DNA is TGTGCCAGCAGCAAGGACGGGACTCCGCTTCTAAATGAGCAGTTCTTC. Its protein product is CASSKDGTPLLNEQFF.

The chain carries TRBV4-2 and TRBJ1-1; TRBD1 might be the D (6 bases). There are 15 residues in the CDR3. Germline values: CDR1 LGHNA, CDR2 YNFKEQ. V gave up 0 bases and J gave up 5 bases, with 13 bases separating them. CDR3 amino acids: CASSQEGPRGTEAFF. Written as DNA, the CDR3 is TGTGCCAGCAGCCAAGAAGGACCAAGGGGGACTGAAGCTTTCTTT.

The chain is built from TRBV7-2 and TRBJ2-2, with D possibly being TRBD2 (7 bases). V lost 2 bases and J lost 5, with 15 bases in between. The CDR3 is made up of 16 amino acids. The germline V gene has CDR1 SGHTA and CDR2 FQGNSA. The CDR3 region is CASSLRGGAVTGELFF. The CDR3 region has the DNA TGTGCCAGCAGCTTAAGGGGGGGGGCAGTGACCGGGGAGCTGTTTTTT. The complete variable domain, with remaining parts taken from reference TRBV7-2 and TRBJ2-2, reads GAGVSQSPSNKVTEKGKDVELRCDPISGHTALYWYRQSLGQGLEFLIYFQGNSAPDKSGLPSDRFSAERTGGSVSTLTIQRTQQEDSAVYLCASSLRGGAVTGELFFGEGSRLTVL.

The chain recombines TRBV15 with TRBJ2-7; maybe TRBD2 (6 bases). Germline V gives CDR1 LNHNV, CDR2 YYDKDF (reference sequence). This CDR3 region has 13 residues. Trimming took off 0 bases at V and 4 bases at J, with 7 bases between the two ends. This CDR3 is CATSRDGSYEQYF. As DNA, the CDR3 is TGTGCCACCAGCAGAGACGGGAGTTACGAGCAGTACTTC. The full variable domain, in which reference TRBV15 and TRBJ2-7 provide the parts outside the CDR3, is DAMVIQNPRYQVTQFGKPVTLSCSQTLNHNVMYWYQQKSSQAPKLLFHYYDKDFNNEADTPDNFQSRRPNTSFCFLDIRSPGLGDTAMYLCATSRDGSYEQYFGPGTRLTVT.

CDR3 in DNA: TGTGCCACCAGCAGAGATCGGTGGGGACTACGAAACGGGAACACCGGGGAGCTGTTTTTT. This sequence encodes CATSRDRWGLRNGNTGELFF. The rearrangement joins TRBV15 to TRBJ2-2, with 7 bases identical to TRBD2. V was pared by 0 bases and J by 1 base, with 14 bases of the junction left unmatched. The germline gives CDR1 LNHNV, CDR2 YYDKDF (reference sequence). The CDR3 length is 20 residues.

In its sample, this clone was seen a few times. The chain has TRBV7-3 and TRBJ2-5; maybe TRBD2 (6 bases). The CDR3 spans 15 residues. CDR1 is SGHTA, CDR2 FQGTGA, per germline. V gave up 5 bases and J gave up 1 base, with 14 bases separating them. The CDR3 DNA sequence: TGTGCCAGCAGCCCCTTAGGGAGGCCCCAAGAGACCCAGTACTTC. It encodes CASSPLGRPQETQYF.

Turning to this clone: A junction end diverges from the germline sequence, so it may reflect a read error. The rearrangement links TRBV7-9 to TRBJ2-7, with 7 bases aligning to TRBD2. This CDR3 contains 15 residues. CDR1 SEHNR and CDR2 FQNEAQ come from the germline V gene (reference sequence). CDR3 nucleotides: TGTTCCAGCAGCTTAGTGACGGGACTAAACTACGAGCAGTACTTC. Protein sequence: CSSSLVTGLNYEQYF.

J is TRBJ2-1 and V is TRBV9, with 9 bases that match TRBD2. The CDR3 contains 16 residues. V lost 3 bases, J lost 9 bases, and 13 bases stayed unmatched. Germline V gene lookup returns CDR1 SGDLS and CDR2 YYNGEE. The CDR3 reads CASSARWREGLGEQFF. In DNA form, the CDR3 reads TGTGCCAGCAGCGCCCGGTGGCGGGAGGGCCTGGGTGAGCAGTTCTTC.

The gene calls are TRBV27 and TRBJ2-5; TRBD1 aligns across 8 bases. The DNA matches TRBJ2-7 better at its end, which makes the J call doubtful. The length of the CDR3 is 14 residues. Germline V lookup: CDR1 MNHEY, CDR2 SMNVEV (reference sequence). The chain's CDR3 is CASRTGQVPYEQYF. CDR3 coding DNA: TGTGCCAGCAGAACGGGACAGGTTCCCTACGAGCAGTACTTC.

This rearrangement joins TRBV15 to TRBJ1-5, with D possibly being TRBD1 (6 bases). The germline V gene has CDR1 LNHNV and CDR2 YYDKDF (reference sequence). CDR3 length equals 15 residues. Trimming took 3 bases from V and 4 from J, leaving 13 bases between them. The CDR3 DNA reads TGTGCCACCAGCAGGGGGGGGCAGAGGAATCAGCCCCAGCATTTT. Protein: CATSRGGQRNQPQHF.

A remark on this clone: Other DNA sequences in this specimen translate into the identical CDR3. The J gene is TRBJ1-3, the V gene TRBV4-1; D not certain. Germline V lookup: CDR1 MGHRA, CDR2 YSYEKL. The CDR3 sequence is 16 residues long. Trimming left V 0 bases short and J 0 bases short, with 9 bases between. The DNA for the CDR3 is TGCGCCAGCAGCCAAGAAGGCGGAAGCTCTGGAAACACCATATATTTT. Protein: CASSQEGGSSGNTIYF.

This chain joins TRBV11-2 and TRBJ2-5, with TRBD2 matching over 7 bases. The tail of the sequence fits TRBJ2-7 better, so the J call may be wrong. Per germline, CDR1 SGHAT and CDR2 FQNNGV. This CDR3 has 14 residues. CDR3 coding DNA: TGTGCCAGCAGCCTCCGGGACTACTGGTACGAGCAGTACTTC. Protein sequence: CASSLRDYWYEQYF.

V usage is TRBV19 and J usage is TRBJ1-3, with 7 bases aligning to TRBD1. The CDR3 totals 16 residues. Germline V gene sequence: CDR1 LNHDA, CDR2 SQIVND (reference sequence). V dropped 5 bases and J dropped 0; count of bases not matched to a gene: 7. This CDR3 reads CASSEDRLGSGNTIYF. DNA for the CDR3: TGTGCCAGTAGTGAGGACAGGCTGGGCTCTGGAAACACCATATATTTT.

The chain combines TRBV19 with TRBJ1-2; the match to TRBD1 covers 10 bases. Germline CDR1 and CDR2: LNHDA and SQIVND (reference sequence). The CDR3 runs 15 residues. After removal of 7 bases from V and 2 bases from J, the junction contained 7 bases not matched to a gene. CDR3 protein: CASNWGQGINYGYTF. As DNA, the CDR3 is TGTGCCAGTAATTGGGGACAGGGGATAAACTATGGCTACACCTTC.

The chain recombines TRBV11-2 with TRBJ2-2; weak D call: TRBD2 (6 bases). V was shortened by 6 bases and J by 4 bases, with 18 bases between the two germline ends. Germline CDR1 and CDR2: SGHAT and FQNNGV. The CDR3 length is 16 residues. The CDR3 sequence is CASSLNGVRGTGELFF. In DNA, the CDR3 is TGTGCCAGCAGTCTCAACGGGGTGCGGGGCACCGGGGAGCTGTTTTTT.

The chain combines TRBV30 with TRBJ1-1; possibly TRBD1 for D (6 bases). This CDR3 comprises 14 residues. The germline V and J ends were trimmed by 2 bases and 4 bases, with 14 bases remaining between them. Germline V gene sequence: CDR1 GTSNPN, CDR2 SVGIG (reference sequence). CDR3 coding DNA: TGTGCCTGGAGTTTAGAAGGGGGAAGCACTGAAGCTTTCTTT. As protein: CAWSLEGGSTEAFF.

This chain links TRBV2 with TRBJ2-1; TRBD1 aligns across 8 bases. Looked up from germline, CDR1 is SNHLY and CDR2 is FYNNEI. This CDR3 comprises 15 residues. V was clipped by 3 bases and J by 4 bases; unmatched bases: 5. The CDR3: CASSDYRGAYNEQFF. The CDR3 DNA is TGTGCCAGCAGTGACTACAGGGGGGCTTACAATGAGCAGTTCTTC.

The chain joins TRBV30 to TRBJ2-4, with D possibly being TRBD2 (5 bases). The V end lost 5 bases, the J end lost 13 bases, and 21 bases lay between the germline ends. Germline V gene lookup returns CDR1 GTSNPN and CDR2 SVGIG (reference sequence). The CDR3 sequence is 13 residues long. CDR3 protein: CAWERTGNFAQYF. In nucleotides, the CDR3 is TGTGCCTGGGAGAGGACGGGGAATTTCGCGCAGTACTTC.

The genes are TRBV5-5 and TRBJ2-5; D perhaps matches TRBD2 (5 bases). The CDR3 has 15 amino acids. CDR1 SGHKS and CDR2 YYEKEE come from the germline V gene (reference sequence). V was shortened by 1 base and J by 4 bases, with 14 bases between the two germline ends. CDR3 residues: CASSLLWRNRETQYF. The CDR3 coding sequence is TGTGCCAGCAGCTTGCTCTGGAGGAATCGAGAGACCCAGTACTTC.

The chain is built from TRBV21-1 and TRBJ1-4. TRBV21-1 is a pseudogene. This CDR3 contains 11 residues. CDR3 in amino acids: CAPSTNEKLFF. The DNA for the CDR3 is TGTGCCCCGTCAACTAATGAAAAACTGTTTTTT.

V usage is TRBV19 and J usage is TRBJ2-3; 7 nucleotides agree with TRBD1. Trimming at V came to 4 bases and at J to 1 base, leaving 5 bases not matched to a gene. This CDR3 is built from 15 residues. In germline, CDR1 is LNHDA, CDR2 SQIVND (reference sequence). The CDR3 bases are TGTGCCAGTAGTACCCGGACAGGAGGCACAGATACGCAGTATTTT. Translating gives CASSTRTGGTDTQYF. Complete variable domain (other parts from reference TRBV19 and TRBJ2-3): DGGITQSPKYLFRKEGQNVTLSCEQNLNHDAMYWYRQDPGQGLRLIYYSQIVNDFQKGDIAEGYSVSREKKESFPLTVTSAQKNPTAFYLCASSTRTGGTDTQYFGPGTRLTVL.

This rearrangement joins TRBV7-9 to TRBJ2-3, with TRBD1 matching over 9 bases. This CDR3 spans 15 amino acids. V dropped 5 bases and J dropped 6; count of bases not matched to a gene: 9. Germline CDR1 and CDR2: SEHNR and FQNEAQ (reference sequence). The CDR3 sequence: CASSGTGILADTQYF. The DNA for the CDR3 is TGTGCCAGCAGCGGGACAGGGATTCTTGCGGATACGCAGTATTTT.

J is TRBJ1-2 and V is TRBV30; D gene uncertain. Germline CDR1 reads GTSNPN; CDR2 reads SVGIG (reference sequence). The V and J ends lost 1 base and 3 bases respectively, with 12 bases between them. The CDR3 covers 14 residues. The CDR3 spells CAWSGVGEHYGYTF. DNA of the CDR3: TGTGCCTGGAGTGGGGTCGGAGAACACTATGGCTACACCTTC.

The chain uses TRBV4-3 and TRBJ2-3; D might be TRBD2 (7 bases). The V gene's germline CDR1 is LGHNA and CDR2 YSLEER. This CDR3 is 17 amino acids long. V lost 0 bases, J lost 1 base, and 14 bases lay in between. The CDR3, as DNA: TGCGCCAGCAGCCAAGAGACCAGGGGAGGGGGCACAGATACGCAGTATTTT. It encodes CASSQETRGGGTDTQYF.

For the CDR3, the DNA is TGTGCCAGCAGCCCGACGGTTGGCGGGATCTACGAGCAGTACTTC. Encoded protein: CASSPTVGGIYEQYF. V and J are TRBV7-8 and TRBJ2-7; TRBD2 might be the D (6 bases). From germline, CDR1 is SGHVS and CDR2 FQNEAQ. The germline V and J ends were trimmed by 5 bases and 3 bases, with 17 bases remaining between them. The CDR3 consists of 15 residues.

V and J are TRBV5-1 and TRBJ2-5; 12 nucleotides align to TRBD2. V lost 4 bases and J lost 3; bases outside the gene matches: 13. CDR1 is SGHRS and CDR2 is YFSETQ in the germline V gene. The CDR3 totals 18 residues. The CDR3 loop reads CASSHGLAGRFQEETQYF. The CDR3 DNA is TGCGCCAGCAGCCATGGACTAGCGGGACGCTTTCAAGAAGAGACCCAGTACTTC.

This sequence joins TRBV11-2 and TRBJ2-1, with 9 bases that match TRBD2. V was clipped by 1 base and J by 8 bases; unmatched bases: 3. The CDR3 contains 14 residues. Germline CDR1 is SGHAT and CDR2 is FQNNGV. CDR3: CASSLGAGGDEQFF. For the CDR3, the DNA is TGTGCCAGCAGCTTAGGCGCGGGAGGGGATGAGCAGTTCTTC.

J is TRBJ2-1 and V is TRBV11-2; D remains ambiguous. The ends were cut back, 5 bases at V and 12 bases at J, with 17 bases in the middle. The CDR3 is 13 residues long. Germline V CDR1 and CDR2: SGHAT, FQNNGV. The DNA of the CDR3 is TGTGCCAGCAGCGTCGGTGGAGTTGAACGGCAGTTCTTC. Amino acids: CASSVGGVERQFF.